The 21 T cell receptor beta chains reported below all come from one sample, sequenced in a study of cytomegalovirus exposure and HLA in healthy donors. Amplification used 60 Vbeta primers and 13 Jbeta primers. Clones were read by immunoSEQ multiplex PCR, and TCRdb kept only the in-frame ones, dropping some. The data show about 150,000 clones, about 64% seen once. Sequenced: PBMCs. The receptors were gathered from a woman aged 25 to 39 in good health and CMV-seropositive.

A few counts support this clone. The chain links TRBV19 to TRBJ1-2, with 10 bases lining up with TRBD1. The length of the CDR3 is 19 residues. V dropped 5 bases and J dropped 3; count of bases not matched to a gene: 18. Germline CDR1 LNHDA, CDR2 SQIVND (reference sequence). The CDR3: CASSAYPGQGPGGDYGYTF. The DNA for the CDR3 is TGTGCCAGTAGTGCTTACCCGGGACAGGGGCCCGGGGGCGACTATGGCTACACCTTC.

The chain uses TRBV5-4 and TRBJ2-3; 14 positions agree with TRBD2. The CDR3 contains 18 residues. The trim removed 4 bases at V and 2 bases at J, leaving 9 bases unmatched. Germline CDR1 reads SGHNT; CDR2 reads YYREEE (reference sequence). CDR3 coding DNA: TGTGCCAGCAGCCCCCGACTAGCGGGGGGGCGTGCCACAGATACGCAGTATTTT. This sequence encodes CASSPRLAGGRATDTQYF.

This chain uses TRBV9 with TRBJ2-3; D might be TRBD2 (6 bases). There are 15 residues in the CDR3. V lost 0 bases and J 0 bases, leaving 8 bases between the germline ends. CDR1 SGDLS and CDR2 YYNGEE come from the germline V gene. The CDR3 nucleotides are TGTGCCAGCAGCGTAGGTGCGGGGAGCACAGATACGCAGTATTTT. Its protein product is CASSVGAGSTDTQYF.

This chain uses TRBV5-1 with TRBJ1-1; D unresolved. The V gene lost 4 bases and the J gene lost 1 base, with 14 bases spanning the gap. Germline-derived CDR1 and CDR2 are SGHRS and YFSETQ. The CDR3 contains 15 residues. CDR3 protein: CASSPSLAGNTEAFF. CDR3 DNA sequence: TGCGCCAGCAGCCCCTCCCTCGCAGGGAACACTGAAGCTTTCTTT.

The chain links TRBV21-1 to TRBJ2-7; the listed D gene, TRBD1, was not tested against the DNA. TRBV21-1 is reported as a pseudogene. This CDR3 has 15 amino acids. The CDR3 here is CASSNDRYLSYEQYF. The CDR3 nucleotides read TGTGCCAGCAGCAACGACAGGTACCTCTCCTACGAGCAGTACTTC.

The chain couples TRBV28 to TRBJ2-5; the match to TRBD1 covers 8 bases. There are 12 residues in the CDR3. In germline, CDR1 is MDHEN, CDR2 SYDVKM. Trimming removed 5 bases from V and 7 bases from J; junction bases left unmatched: 3. CDR3 nucleotide sequence: TGTGCCAGCAGTGGAACAGGGGGGACCCAGTACTTC. This codes for CASSGTGGTQYF. Supplemented by reference TRBV28 and TRBJ2-5, the full variable domain reads DVKVTQSSRYLVKRTGEKVFLECVQDMDHENMFWYRQDPGLGLRLIYFSYDVKMKEKGDIPEGYSVSREKKERFSLILESASTNQTSMYLCASSGTGGTQYFGPGTRLLVL.

This chain connects TRBV13 to TRBJ1-2; weak D call: TRBD1 (5 bases). Germline CDR1 is PRHDT and CDR2 is FYEKMQ (reference sequence). This CDR3 comprises 15 residues. V lost 0 bases and J 4 bases, leaving 12 bases between the germline ends. CDR3 residues: CASSLGLDRAYGYTF. CDR3 coding DNA: TGTGCCAGCAGCTTAGGCCTTGACAGAGCCTATGGCTACACCTTC.

The chain combines TRBV4-2 with TRBJ2-2; D ambiguous. This CDR3 is built from 15 residues. Trimming removed 4 bases at V and 1 base at J, with 10 bases between. CDR1 and CDR2 from the germline V gene are LGHNA and YNFKEQ. CDR3 DNA sequence: TGTGCCAGCAGCCCTGGCCGACAGAACACCGGGGAGCTGTTTTTT. This gives the protein CASSPGRQNTGELFF.

In its sample, this clone was seen many times. The gene calls are TRBV6-6 and TRBJ1-1; D unclear. The CDR3 extends over 13 amino acids. The germline gives CDR1 MNHNY, CDR2 SVGAGI (reference sequence). V lost 0 bases to trimming and J lost 10 bases, with 12 bases between them. The CDR3, as DNA: TGTGCCAGCAGTTACTCGCGGGCAAAGGGAGCTTTCTTT. Residues: CASSYSRAKGAFF.

The chain is built from TRBV30 and TRBJ2-3, with no clear D. CDR3 length equals 11 residues. Trimming removed 2 bases from V and 4 bases from J, with 4 bases in between. CDR1 and CDR2 from the germline V gene are GTSNPN and SVGIG (reference sequence). The CDR3 DNA reads TGTGCCTGGAGTTCGGCAGATACGCAGTATTTT. This encodes CAWSSADTQYF.

This clone has a handful of counts. This CDR3 is also generated by other DNA sequences in the sample. This chain links TRBV19 with TRBJ2-6, with 9 bases matching TRBD1. The length of the CDR3 is 17 residues. Germline V lookup: CDR1 LNHDA, CDR2 SQIVND (reference sequence). Trimming at V came to 5 bases and at J to 3 bases, leaving 8 bases not matched to a gene. CDR3 DNA: TGTGCCAGTAGTGCGGGACAGGGCTCCCTTGGGGCCAACGTCCTGACTTTC. This translates into CASSAGQGSLGANVLTF.

The V call is TRBV5-4, the J call TRBJ1-1; 7 nucleotides agree with TRBD1. Germline-derived CDR1 and CDR2 are SGHNT and YYREEE (reference sequence). V dropped 4 bases and J dropped 3; count of bases not matched to a gene: 9. This CDR3 comprises 15 residues. DNA for the CDR3: TGTGCCAGCAGCCCCGGCGGCGACAGGGACACTGAAGCTTTCTTT. Its translation: CASSPGGDRDTEAFF. The variable domain in full, completed from reference TRBV5-4 and TRBJ1-1, reads ETGVTQSPTHLIKTRGQQVTLRCSSQSGHNTVSWYQQALGQGPQFIFQYYREEENGRGNFPPRFSGLQFPNYSSELNVNALELDDSALYLCASSPGGDRDTEAFFGQGTRLTVV.

The chain couples TRBV30 to TRBJ2-2; 11 positions match TRBD2. Germline lookup yields CDR1 GTSNPN and CDR2 SVGIG (reference sequence). The J segment lost 2 bases and the V segment lost 3 bases, leaving 8 bases of the junction unmatched. The CDR3 spans 17 residues. Written as DNA, the CDR3 is TGTGCCTGGAGCCCCCGTAGCGGGAGGGGTAACACCGGGGAGCTGTTTTTT. It translates to CAWSPRSGRGNTGELFF.

The V and J genes are TRBV4-1 and TRBJ2-7; D is perhaps TRBD1 (6 bases). The length of the CDR3 is 15 residues. Germline CDR1 reads MGHRA; CDR2 reads YSYEKL. Trimming took off 4 bases at V and 5 bases at J, with 18 bases between the two ends. CDR3 coding DNA: TGCGCCAGCAGCCTACTACAGGGTCCCCCCCACGAGCAGTACTTC. This gives the protein CASSLLQGPPHEQYF.

This CDR3 reads CASSFGGRAVETQYF. The CDR3 coding sequence is TGTGCCAGCAGCTTTGGCGGGAGGGCCGTGGAGACCCAGTACTTC. V usage is TRBV5-6 and J usage is TRBJ2-5; TRBD2 matches 9 bases. This CDR3 region has 15 residues. V was pared by 2 bases and J by 5 bases, with 7 bases of the junction left unmatched. Germline assignment: CDR1 SGHDT and CDR2 YYEEEE.

The chain couples TRBV29-1 to TRBJ2-7; 7 nucleotides align to TRBD1. Germline CDR1 reads SQVTM; CDR2 reads ANQGSEA. The ends lost 4 bases at V and 4 bases at J; junction bases unmatched: 7. CDR3 length: 13 amino acids. CDR3 nucleotides: TGCAGCGTTGGACAGACAGGGCAGTACGAGCAGTACTTC. This translates into CSVGQTGQYEQYF.

This clone is a singleton in its sample. Other DNA variants within this sample encode the same CDR3. The chain has TRBV2 and TRBJ2-3, with a possible D match to TRBD2 (5 bases). The V end was cut by 6 bases, the J end by 6 bases, with 19 bases between. The CDR3 loop spans 15 amino acids. Germline values: CDR1 SNHLY, CDR2 FYNNEI. CDR3 residues: CASSEPVGPGDTQYF. The CDR3 DNA reads as TGTGCCAGCAGCGAGCCAGTCGGGCCGGGGGATACGCAGTATTTT.

The sample holds one count of this clone. V is TRBV6-5 and J is TRBJ2-5, with D perhaps TRBD2 (6 bases). V lost 6 bases and J lost 2, with 10 bases in between. This CDR3 spans 13 amino acids. The germline CDR1 and CDR2 sequences are MNHEY and SVGAGI. The CDR3 loop reads CASRVRGQETQYF. The CDR3 nucleotides read TGTGCCAGCAGAGTGCGGGGTCAAGAGACCCAGTACTTC.

The chain combines TRBV9 with TRBJ1-2; D gene unclear. Germline V CDR1 and CDR2: SGDLS, YYNGEE. With 0 bases removed from V and 7 bases from J, the gap between germline ends came to 10 bases. The CDR3 extends over 13 amino acids. CDR3 amino acids: CASSVDVGGGYTF. CDR3 nucleotide sequence: TGTGCCAGCAGCGTAGACGTGGGAGGTGGCTACACCTTC. The full variable domain, rest sourced from reference TRBV9 and TRBJ1-2, is DSGVTQTPKHLITATGQRVTLRCSPRSGDLSVYWYQQSLDQGLQFLIQYYNGEERAKGNILERFSAQQFPDLHSELNLSSLELGDSALYFCASSVDVGGGYTFGSGTRLTVV.

Concerning this clone itself: Since the CDR3 does not end with the conserved phenylalanine or tryptophan, this likely comes from a read error. This chain uses TRBV28 with TRBJ1-1; D is unresolved. Germline values: CDR1 MDHEN, CDR2 SYDVKM. V was trimmed by 5 bases and J by 5 bases, leaving 9 bases between them. The CDR3 has 12 amino acids. CDR3 sequence reads: CASSGGRTEAFL. CDR3 DNA sequence: TGTGCCAGCAGTGGAGGACGGACTGAAGCTTTCCTT.

V usage is TRBV7-2 and J usage is TRBJ2-5; 9 bases fit TRBD1. V gave up 4 bases and J gave up 5 bases; unmatched junction bases: 5. Germline V gene data show CDR1 as SGHTA and CDR2 as FQGNSA. The CDR3 covers 14 residues. In DNA form, the CDR3 reads TGTGCCAGCAGCTCCGGGACAGGGCCTGAGACCCAGTACTTC. Amino acid sequence: CASSSGTGPETQYF.